This entry lists 13 T cell receptor beta chains sequenced from one sample in a study of response to subunit inactivated influenza vaccine. TCRdb fed the RT-PCR reads into MiXCR, producing one record per CDR3 protein. The table includes about 180,000 distinct CDR3 sequences, about 10% detected once. Source: CD8+ T cells sorted from PBMCs, taken roughly 24 months after vaccination. These receptors originate from a man between 50 and 75 years old who received an inactivated influenza vaccine.

This clonotype was picked up many times. The chain uses TRBV20-1 and TRBJ2-2; D might be TRBD2 (5 bases). CDR1 and CDR2 from the germline V gene are DFQATT and SNEGSKA (reference sequence). Trimming shortened V by 5 bases and J by 1 base, and 17 bases separated the two germline ends. The CDR3 runs 16 residues. The CDR3 DNA follows: TGCAGTGCTGAATCCCCGGGAAACTGGAACACCGGGGAGCTGTTTTTT. Translated, it gives CSAESPGNWNTGELFF.

With respect to this clonotype: A read error may be the cause here, since a much bigger clone is one base away. The rearrangement links TRBV27 to TRBJ1-6; 7 bases agree with TRBD1. The CDR3 is made up of 15 amino acids. The germline V gene encodes CDR1 MNHEY and CDR2 SMNVEV (reference sequence). V lost 6 bases to trimming and J lost 8 bases; unmatched junction nucleotides: 10. Written as DNA, the CDR3 is TGTGCCAGCAGCCCAATGGGACAGACGGATTCACCCCTCCACTTT. This translates into CASSPMGQTDSPLHF.

This clonotype came up a few times. The CDR3 protein is CASSQDGLGPMEATQYF. DNA for the CDR3: TGCGCCAGCAGCCAAGATGGACTAGGCCCAATGGAGGCTACGCAGTATTTT. The J gene is TRBJ2-3, the V gene TRBV4-1; 7 nucleotides line up with TRBD2. The V gene end was trimmed by 0 bases and the J gene end by 8 bases; junction bases not matched to a gene: 14. There are 17 residues in the CDR3. The germline V gene encodes CDR1 MGHRA and CDR2 YSYEKL.

This clonotype has a handful of counts. The rearrangement links TRBV4-1 to TRBJ2-7; no firm D call. The CDR3 extends over 15 amino acids. The germline gives CDR1 MGHRA, CDR2 YSYEKL. V shed 1 base and J shed 2 bases, with 12 bases lying between them. Written as DNA, the CDR3 is TGCGCCAGCAGCCAAGTTTCGGCAGGCACCTACGAGCAGTACTTC. It is translated as CASSQVSAGTYEQYF.

The chain couples TRBV11-1 to TRBJ1-3; 10 positions agree with TRBD1. J gave up 4 bases and V 5 bases, and 20 bases lay outside the gene matches. The CDR3 is made up of 20 amino acids. Germline assignment: CDR1 SGHAT and CDR2 FQDESV (reference sequence). The CDR3 is CASSPPALGTGDFFGNTIYF. CDR3 nucleotide sequence: TGTGCCAGCAGCCCACCCGCTCTCGGGACAGGGGATTTCTTCGGAAACACCATATATTTT.

The table lists this clonotype with many counts. The gene calls are TRBV13 and TRBJ2-1; 7 bases line up with TRBD2. Per the germline V gene, CDR1 is PRHDT and CDR2 is FYEKMQ (reference sequence). CDR3 length: 17 amino acids. V dropped 4 bases and J dropped 4; count of bases not matched to a gene: 13. This CDR3 is CASSSRASGSRYNEQFF. In DNA form, the CDR3 reads TGTGCCAGCAGCTCACGTGCTAGCGGCTCGAGATACAATGAGCAGTTCTTC.

The chain is built from TRBV13 and TRBJ2-7; TRBD1 matches 8 bases. V trimming: 5 bases; J trimming: 2 bases; junction bases outside the gene matches: 5. The CDR3 spans 14 residues. The germline gives CDR1 PRHDT, CDR2 FYEKMQ (reference sequence). CDR3 sequence (DNA): TGTGCCAGCAGCAAATGGACAGGGACCTACGAGCAGTACTTC. Its protein is CASSKWTGTYEQYF.

This clonotype was seen a few times. The CDR3 DNA follows: TGTGCCACCAGTGATTTGAGTCCCGGGGTACCCGGGGAGCTGTTTTTT. It specifies CATSDLSPGVPGELFF. The gene calls are TRBV24-1 and TRBJ2-2; tentative D call: TRBD2 (5 bases). Per germline, CDR1 KGHDR and CDR2 SFDVKD. The CDR3 is 16 residues long. Trimming took off 0 bases at V and 6 bases at J, with 13 bases between the two ends.

This clonotype was seen a handful of times. The chain carries TRBV29-1 and TRBJ2-7; possibly TRBD1 or TRBD2 for D (5 bases each). The V end lost 6 bases, the J end lost 4 bases, and 10 bases lay between the germline ends. The CDR3 extends over 11 amino acids. Per the germline V gene, CDR1 is SQVTM and CDR2 is ANQGSEA. The CDR3 sequence is CSVRGRYEQYF. DNA of the CDR3: TGCAGCGTACGGGGCAGGTACGAGCAGTACTTC.

This clonotype was seen more than once but under ten times. This rearrangement joins TRBV5-1 to TRBJ2-7; D is undetermined. This CDR3 is built from 11 residues. Germline lookup yields CDR1 SGHRS and CDR2 YFSETQ. Trimming shortened V by 9 bases and J by 5 bases, and 12 bases separated the two germline ends. The CDR3 spells CATHEGNEQYF. As DNA, the CDR3 is TGCGCCACCCACGAAGGGAACGAGCAGTACTTC. The full variable domain, rest sourced from reference TRBV5-1 and TRBJ2-7, is KAGVTQTPRYLIKTRGQQVTLSCSPISGHRSVSWYQQTPGQGLQFLFEYFSETQRNKGNFPGRFSGRQFSNSRSEMNVSTLELGDSALYLCATHEGNEQYFGPGTRLTVT.

This clonotype occurred a few times. The V gene is TRBV27, the J gene TRBJ1-5, with 7 positions matching TRBD1. J lost 1 base, V lost 8 bases, and 14 bases had no gene match. Germline V gives CDR1 MNHEY, CDR2 SMNVEV (reference sequence). This CDR3 region has 17 residues. CDR3: CASSQVQGGGSNQPQHF. CDR3 sequence (DNA): TGTGCCAGCTCCCAGGTTCAGGGGGGGGGAAGCAATCAGCCCCAGCATTTT.

This clonotype was counted between two and nine times. This sequence joins TRBV9 and TRBJ1-6, with D possibly TRBD1 on 5 matching bases. Per germline, CDR1 SGDLS and CDR2 YYNGEE. The length of the CDR3 is 14 residues. The V end lost 2 bases, the J end lost 8 bases, and 11 bases lay between the germline ends. DNA for the CDR3: TGTGCCAGCAGCGTCCAGGGTGGGTATTCACCCCTCCACTTT. This gives the protein CASSVQGGYSPLHF.

This clonotype has ten or more counts. This chain uses TRBV29-1 with TRBJ2-1, with a possible D match to TRBD2 (5 bases). The CDR3 is 10 residues long. The V gene's germline CDR1 is SQVTM and CDR2 ANQGSEA. This CDR3 reads CSGSFYEQFF. CDR3 bases: TGCAGTGGGAGTTTCTATGAGCAGTTCTTC.